The entry below gives a single T cell receptor beta chain sequence along with its context. This clonotype has a handful of counts. The antigen this receptor binds is unknown. Base qualities are not recorded, but no much larger clone differs from it by a single base. Sequencing was performed on an Illumina HiSeq 1500. TCRdb trimmed the raw reads at Q25, called clones with MiXCR and kept productive beta chains. When rows share a CDR3 protein, they turn into one entry using the most common DNA and genes. This sample lists roughly 760,000 distinct CDR3 sequences; roughly 35% were detected once. The top ten clones comprise more than 2.5% of the sample. Germline trimming: 0 bases from V, 0 bases from J; junction bases outside gene matches: 11. CDR3 length: 21 amino acids, cysteine to phenylalanine. Of the read, only the CDR3 DNA is kept; its 63 bases are in frame from base 1. The germline V gene (reference sequence) specifies SEHNR as CDR1 and FQNEAQ as CDR2.

These data come from a study of T cell repertoires in cytomegalovirus infection (dated by TCRdb to 2018 to 2020). Study-wide context: Donor HLA type was relevant to the analysis, as public TCR beta signatures indicated carriage of CMV infection together with the matching HLA type.

General findings and caveats noted by the study authors: In the ex vivo response, HLA-C-restricted CMV-specific TCR beta clonotypes were dominant, and in two of eight donors the single most frequent clonotype came from this HLA-C-restricted group. Cumulative frequency of public TCR beta family members discriminated carriers of CMV infection plus the relevant HLA type in this cohort and an independent roughly 340-donor cohort.

This sequence was found in a human donor in good health (CMV status not recorded). Some clones in this sample may be carry-over from other donors' samples. Recombination joined TRBV7-9 with TRBJ2-3; TRBD2 fits 14 bases in the junction. Sequenced input: PBMCs. The nucleotides are TGTGCCAGCAGCTTAGCCCTAGGGACTAGCGGGAGCCGAACTAGCACAGATACGCAGTATTTT. Translation gives CASSLALGTSGSRTSTDTQYF.